Described below is a single T cell receptor beta chain sequence and its context. What it binds is unknown. Sequenced by immunoSEQ multiplex PCR; TCRdb stores in-frame clones only, minus some. The table lists tens of thousands of clones, 88% of them singletons. The entry originates in a study of T cells in localized non-small cell lung cancer. Study conclusions and caveats: Elevated circulating T cell density in blood was associated with longer overall survival. The study detected a median roughly 61 of the top 100 tumor clones in adjacent lung.

CDR1 LNHNV and CDR2 YYDKDF come from the germline V gene (reference sequence). Trimming shortened V by 3 bases and J by 10 bases, and 21 bases separated the two germline ends. The CDR3 sequence is 16 residues long. This TCR was recovered from a woman aged 40 to 75 with stage I squamous cell lung carcinoma. This rearrangement joins TRBV15 to TRBJ1-4; no definite D call. The starting material was peripheral blood, obtained before any cancer treatment. CDR3 protein: CATSSADDPPVGKLFF. The CDR3 nucleotides are TGTGCCACCAGCAGCGCCGACGACCCCCCTGTTGGAAAACTGTTTTTT.